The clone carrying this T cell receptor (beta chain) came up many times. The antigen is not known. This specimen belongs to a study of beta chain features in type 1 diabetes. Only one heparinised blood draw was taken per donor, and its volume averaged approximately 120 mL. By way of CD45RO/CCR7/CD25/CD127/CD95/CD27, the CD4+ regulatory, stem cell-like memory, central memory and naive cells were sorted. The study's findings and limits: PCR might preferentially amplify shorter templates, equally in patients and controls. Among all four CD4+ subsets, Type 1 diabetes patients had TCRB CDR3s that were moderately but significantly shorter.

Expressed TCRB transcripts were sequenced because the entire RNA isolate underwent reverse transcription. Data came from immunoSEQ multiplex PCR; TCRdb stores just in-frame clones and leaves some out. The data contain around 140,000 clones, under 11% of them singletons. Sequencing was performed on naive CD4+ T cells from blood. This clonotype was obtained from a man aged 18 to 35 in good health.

This CDR3 reads CSVSHIQGPWDTQYF. The CDR3 region has the DNA TGCAGCGTCTCACACATCCAGGGGCCCTGGGATACGCAGTATTTT. This chain uses TRBV29-1 with TRBJ2-3, with a possible D match to TRBD1 (6 bases). This CDR3 comprises 15 residues. Per germline, CDR1 SQVTM and CDR2 ANQGSEA. Trimming took off 6 bases at V and 6 bases at J, with 22 bases between the two ends.